Here is one T cell receptor beta chain with its context. This record belongs to a study of Ad26.COV2.S vaccination and SARS-CoV-2 variants. TCRdb's copy holds only in-frame clones and misses some; the assay was immunoSEQ multiplex PCR. The sample lists some 340,000 clones; around four fifths were seen once. Germline V lookup: CDR1 LGHDT, CDR2 YNNKEL (reference sequence). Trimming cost V 0 bases and J 0 bases, with 9 bases left between them. CDR3 length: 15 residues. Treatment described: roughly 18 received Ad26.COV2.S at low or high dose, single or two shots; about 5 received placebo; per-sample allocation not given. Samples came from day 63 after the first vaccine or placebo injection.

This sequence was found in a person aged 18-60 years who received the Ad26.COV2.S COVID-19 vaccine or a placebo. V gene TRBV3-1 (or the pseudogene TRBV3-2) combines with J gene TRBJ2-7; D not resolved. Sequenced here: peripheral blood, sampled in a trial of Ad26.COV2.S vaccine versus placebo. CDR3 region: CASSQEGPISYEQYF. The CDR3 nucleotides are TGTGCCAGCAGCCAAGAAGGACCAATCTCCTACGAGCAGTACTTC.